One T cell receptor (beta chain) is described in this entry. The repertoire was sequenced with immunoSEQ multiplex PCR; TCRdb's copy has only in-frame clones and lacks some. The sample records about 270,000 clones, approximately 94% being singletons. This record belongs to a study of T cell responses to AZD1222 COVID-19 vaccine. Germline V gives CDR1 SGDLS, CDR2 YYNGEE. The V end was cut by 0 bases, the J end by 0 bases, with 13 bases between. This CDR3 comprises 16 residues. The input for sequencing was peripheral blood, taken 28 days after the second AZD1222 dose. The origin of this receptor is an adult who received the AZD1222 COVID-19 vaccine. The chain recombines TRBV9 with TRBJ2-7, with D possibly TRBD1 on 5 matching bases. The CDR3 DNA is TGTGCCAGCAGCGTAGACAGGACACCGAGCTCCTACGAGCAGTACTTC. Its protein product is CASSVDRTPSSYEQYF.